This T cell receptor (beta chain) was sequenced for a study of response to subunit inactivated influenza vaccine. Findings of the study overall: There was a suggestion from the authors that each seasonal influenza vaccination recruits few new T cells.

The CDR3 contains 14 residues. From germline, CDR1 is SQVTM and CDR2 ANQGSEA. With 0 bases clipped from V and 6 bases from J, the junction kept 8 bases outside the gene matches. TCRdb recomputed calls from the RT-PCR reads with MiXCR, one row per CDR3 protein. The sample shows about 650,000 distinct CDR3 sequences, 11% to 15% of them seen only once. Note on this clonotype: The antigen is not known.

This chain connects TRBV29-1 to TRBJ2-7, with 7 bases identical to TRBD2. Sample: PBMCs from blood, taken around 15 days before vaccination. This sequence was found in a man aged 50 to 60 who received an inactivated influenza vaccine. CDR3 protein: CSVEEMGEGGEQYF. Here the CDR3 DNA reads TGCAGCGTTGAAGAGATGGGGGAGGGAGGCGAGCAGTACTTC.